The clone carrying this T cell receptor beta chain appeared many times. PCR was performed a second time for about 6 to 11 cycles using a sample-barcoded 5' primer and a J-beta primer mix. In TCRdb, the 5' RACE reads were re-called with MiXCR into one record per CDR3 protein. The table lists hundreds of thousands of distinct CDR3 sequences, about 28% of them singletons. The data belong to a study of blood T cells in healthy people across ages. Study-level background: Every two T cells gave about one barcoded beta molecule via template switching.

Peripheral blood was drawn, 7.5 to 10 milliliters per donor. The germline CDR1 and CDR2 sequences are SGHTA and FQGNSA. The CDR3 runs 15 residues. V lost 1 base and J 4 bases, leaving 11 bases between the germline ends. Sequencing was carried out using blood. This TCR derives from an elderly woman in good health. The chain employs TRBV7-2 and TRBJ1-5; possible D gene TRBD1, 6 bases. CDR3 nucleotides: TGTGCCAGCAGCTTAGACTGGACAGCAAATCAGCCCCAGCATTTT. Residues: CASSLDWTANQPQHF. The whole variable domain, remainder taken from reference TRBV7-2 and TRBJ1-5, is GAGVSQSPSNKVTEKGKDVELRCDPISGHTALYWYRQSLGQGLEFLIYFQGNSAPDKSGLPSDRFSAERTGGSVSTLTIQRTQQEDSAVYLCASSLDWTANQPQHFGDGTRLSIL.